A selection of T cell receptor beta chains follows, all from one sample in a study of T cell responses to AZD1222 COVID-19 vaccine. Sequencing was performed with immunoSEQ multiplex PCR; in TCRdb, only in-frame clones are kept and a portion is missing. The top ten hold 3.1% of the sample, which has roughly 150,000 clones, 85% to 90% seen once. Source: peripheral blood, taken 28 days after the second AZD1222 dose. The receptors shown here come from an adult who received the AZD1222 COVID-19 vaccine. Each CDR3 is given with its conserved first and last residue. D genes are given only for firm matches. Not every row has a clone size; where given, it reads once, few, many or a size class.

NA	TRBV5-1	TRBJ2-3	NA	TGCGCCAGCAGCTCACAGGGAGGAGATACGCAGTATTTT	CASSSQGGDTQYF
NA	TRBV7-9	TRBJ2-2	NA	TGTGCCAGCAGCCCGCTGTACACCGGGGAGCTGTTTTTT	CASSPLYTGELFF
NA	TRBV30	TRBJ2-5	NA	TGTGCCTGGAGTGTACAAATGCGGCCTCAAGAGACCCAGTACTTC	CAWSVQMRPQETQYF
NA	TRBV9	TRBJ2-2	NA	TGTGCCAGCAGCGTAGCGGGTACTAGCACCGGGGAGCTGTTTTTT	CASSVAGTSTGELFF
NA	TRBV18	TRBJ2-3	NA	TGTGCCAGCTCACCACCGCGGCAGGGGAGGACAGATACGCAGTATTTT	CASSPPRQGRTDTQYF
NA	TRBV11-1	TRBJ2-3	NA	TGTGCCAGCAGCCTCAATGGCGATACGCAGTATTTT	CASSLNGDTQYF
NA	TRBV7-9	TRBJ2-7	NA	TGTGCCAGCCTCCTGCGGGGCGAGCAGTACTTC	CASLLRGEQYF
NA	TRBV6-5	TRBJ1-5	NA	TGTGCCAGCCGTACCGGGTTAGGGCCCAATCAGCCCCAGCATTTT	CASRTGLGPNQPQHF
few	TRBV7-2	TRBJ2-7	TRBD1	TGTGCCAGCAGCTTCGCCGACAGGGGGCGAAACGAGCAGTACTTC	CASSFADRGRNEQYF
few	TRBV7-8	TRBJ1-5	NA	TGTGCCAGCAGCTTAGTGGCAGAAAATCAGCCCCAGCATTTT	CASSLVAENQPQHF
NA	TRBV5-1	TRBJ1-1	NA	TGCGCCAGCAGCTTGGGGGCGGGGGTGAACACTGAAGCTTTCTTT	CASSLGAGVNTEAFF
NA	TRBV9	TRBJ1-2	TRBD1	TGTGCCAGCAGCGTCCAGGGGGACAACTATGGCTACACCTTC	CASSVQGDNYGYTF
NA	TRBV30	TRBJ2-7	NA	TGTGCCTGGAGTCCCGACTTGACACCCGTGGAGGAGCAGTACTTC	CAWSPDLTPVEEQYF
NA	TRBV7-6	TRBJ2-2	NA	TGTGCCAGCAGCTTAAGGGGGGACGGGGAGCTGTTTTTT	CASSLRGDGELFF
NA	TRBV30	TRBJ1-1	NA	TGTGCCTGGAGTGTACAGGCAGGGTCCCGGGGAGCTTTCTTT	CAWSVQAGSRGAFF
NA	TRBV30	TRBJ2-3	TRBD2	TGTGCCTGGAGTGGGTTAGCGGGAGAGGATACGCAGTATTTT	CAWSGLAGEDTQYF
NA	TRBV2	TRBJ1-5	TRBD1	TGTGCCAGCAACCAACAGGGGCCCGGCAATCAGCCCCAGCATTTT	CASNQQGPGNQPQHF
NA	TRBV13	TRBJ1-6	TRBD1	TGTGCCAGCAGCCACAGGGGATCCCAGGGTTCCTATAATTCACCCCTCCACTTT	CASSHRGSQGSYNSPLHF
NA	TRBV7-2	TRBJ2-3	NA	TGTGCCAGCAGCTTAGTCGCCGAGAGCACAGATACGCAGTATTTT	CASSLVAESTDTQYF
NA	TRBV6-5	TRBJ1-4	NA	TGTGCCAGCAGTTACAGCGGGGCAGAGGGTGAAAAACTGTTTTTT	CASSYSGAEGEKLFF
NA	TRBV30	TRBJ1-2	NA	TGTGCCTGGGGGGGGGCAGTAAGAAGCTATGGCTACACCTTC	CAWGGAVRSYGYTF
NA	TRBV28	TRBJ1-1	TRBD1	TGTGCCAGCAGTCTTCCGACAGGGAGCACTGAAGCTTTCTTT	CASSLPTGSTEAFF
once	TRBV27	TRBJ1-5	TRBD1	TGTGCCAGCAGTTACTACTCGGGACAGGGGGACCATAGCAATCAGCCCCAGCATTTT	CASSYYSGQGDHSNQPQHF
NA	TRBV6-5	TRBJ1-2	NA	TGTGCCAGCAGTTACTCTATAGACGCAAATGGCTACACCTTC	CASSYSIDANGYTF
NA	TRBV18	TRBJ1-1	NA	TGTGCCAGCTCACCCCCCAATGGGGGGAACACTGAAGCTTTCTTT	CASSPPNGGNTEAFF
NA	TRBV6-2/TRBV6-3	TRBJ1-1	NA	TGTGCCAGCAGCCCTTCGCTCTTTGAGCTGAACACTGAAGCTTTCTTT	CASSPSLFELNTEAFF
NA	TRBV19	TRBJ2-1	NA	TGTGCCAGTAGTATCGGCCTCTTCCCCTACAATGAGCAGTTCTTC	CASSIGLFPYNEQFF
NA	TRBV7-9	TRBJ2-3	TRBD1	TGTGCCAGCAGCCGGGACAGGGTAGGAGATACGCAGTATTTT	CASSRDRVGDTQYF
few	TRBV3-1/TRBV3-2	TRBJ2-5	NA	TGTGCCAGCAGCCGGCAGGGTGGAGAGACCCAGTACTTC	CASSRQGGETQYF
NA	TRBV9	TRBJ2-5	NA	TGTGCCAGCAGCGTAGGGGTAGGGAGGCGGGAGACCCAGTACTTC	CASSVGVGRRETQYF
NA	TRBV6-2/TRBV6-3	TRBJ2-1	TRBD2	TGTGCCAGCAGTTATGGGACTAGCGGGAACAATGAGCAGTTCTTC	CASSYGTSGNNEQFF
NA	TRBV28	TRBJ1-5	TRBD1	TGTGCCAGCAGTTTAACAGGGGTAGGTAATCAGCCCCAGCATTTT	CASSLTGVGNQPQHF
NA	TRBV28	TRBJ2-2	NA	TGTGCCAGCAGTTTAGGGGTTCAAGGGCTCCATATCGCCGGGGAGCTGTTTTTT	CASSLGVQGLHIAGELFF
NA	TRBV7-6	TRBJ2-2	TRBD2	TGTGCCAGCAGCCCGGGACTAGCGGGGACTACCGGGGAGCTGTTTTTT	CASSPGLAGTTGELFF
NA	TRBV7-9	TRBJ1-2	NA	TGTGCCAGCAGCTTAGATCTGGGGCCCACCTATGGCTACACCTTC	CASSLDLGPTYGYTF
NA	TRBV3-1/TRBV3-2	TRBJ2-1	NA	TGTGCCAGCAGCCAAGAGGCAGGTTATAATGAGCAGTTCTTC	CASSQEAGYNEQFF
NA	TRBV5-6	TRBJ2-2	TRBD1	TGTGCCAGCAGCTTTGGGACAGGGGCGGACACCGGGGAGCTGTTTTTT	CASSFGTGADTGELFF
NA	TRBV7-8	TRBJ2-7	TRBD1	TGTGCCAGCAGCTCAACCGGGACAGGGGGCTTTTACTACGAGCAGTACTTC	CASSSTGTGGFYYEQYF